The present T cell receptor (beta chain) was sequenced within a study of T cell changes during pregnancy in multiple sclerosis. The CDR3 loop spans 17 amino acids. The germline gives CDR1 LGHNA, CDR2 YNFKEQ. The V end lost 0 bases, the J end lost 3 bases, and 18 bases lay between the germline ends. This table comes from immunoSEQ multiplex PCR, and its TCRdb copy is limited to in-frame clones, with some not included. The data contain 130,000 or so clones, around 97% of them seen just once; the ten biggest clones take up 0.44%. The chain recombines TRBV4-2 with TRBJ2-7, with a tentative D call TRBD1 (7 bases). This TCR was sampled from a female donor with multiple sclerosis, enrolled in a pregnancy study. Sequences were derived from peripheral blood, sampled after pregnancy. The CDR3 loop reads CASSQEGQGGADYEQYF. In nucleotides, the CDR3 is TGTGCCAGCAGCCAAGAAGGTCAGGGGGGAGCCGACTACGAGCAGTACTTC.